A single TCR beta chain is shown here with its context. This specimen belongs to a study of T cells expressing NK-cell markers. After re-calling the 5' RACE reads, TCRdb lists one entry per CDR3 protein, DNA absent. The record lists about 380,000 distinct CDR3 sequences, of which the ten most abundant hold around 4.9%. This CDR3 region has 16 residues. Germline CDR1 MNHEY, CDR2 SVGAGI. V usage is TRBV6-5 and J usage is TRBJ1-6; TCRdb lists TRBD1, though no DNA is available to test this call. This sequence was found in a man aged 18-70 years in good health. The sample was blood T cells: a sorted CD56 or NKG2C T cell subset, CD4+ or CD8+ T cells, or bulk PBMC T cells (not recorded which). The CDR3 protein is CASSYPPGARESPLHF.